This T cell receptor beta chain originates from a study of blood T cell repertoires in COVID-19 (dated by TCRdb to the early 2020s). Some background on the complete study: Samples covering the acute and convalescent phases of COVID-19 were provided by collaborators in the United States, Italy and Spain. The prospective study material was composed of cDNA or gDNA derived from T cells, B-cell-depleted T cells, or PBMCs. Subjects who had been exposed to COVID-19, were actively infected with it, or had recovered from it provided the deeply sampled blood TCRbeta repertoires that made up the dataset. The repertoires were made available in a free public database intended to serve as a resource for research on the immune response to SARS-CoV-2. Samples came from the ongoing ImmuneRACE study (first 160 participants) plus 1,254 subjects from 6 global collaborators. Sample metadata almost always included a de-identified subject ID, COVID-19 status, age in years and sex. Where available, HLA class I and class II types were taken from metadata supplied by the sample provider and were not determined by assay-based typing. Overall study results and their limits: The quantity of clinical and demographic metadata differed by source and by participant and was supplied without curation.

TCRbeta CDR3 regions were amplified from genomic DNA using the immunoSEQ Assay, a bias-controlled multiplex PCR. The paper's processing steps were these. Within the assay, amplification of reference gene primers was used to estimate how many nucleated cells each sample contained. To quantify the absolute abundance of each unique TCRbeta CDR3 rearrangement, sequence reads were collapsed and filtered. For each sample, productive Simpson clonality was calculated by taking the square root of Simpson's diversity index across productive rearrangements. The source is immuneACCESS, and TCRdb retained only in-frame sequences with V and J called. Part of the clones is not carried over; for the studies checked, unresolved V genes explain less than half of this, and the remainder is unexplained. The V and J calls and clone size come from that table; D and trimming were worked out from the DNA. For this sample the table gives around 240,000 clones, of which approximately 84% were detected only once. Clones ranked in the top ten supply over 0.95% of the sample.

Worth noting for this clone: Its antigen has not been determined. Per-nucleotide qualities are absent, and no much larger clonotype sits a single base away.

CDR1 GTSNPN and CDR2 SVGIG are derived from the germline V gene (reference sequence). Trimming accounts for 8 bases at V and 0 bases at J, while the number of junction bases matched to no gene is 3. There are 13 amino acids in the CDR3, from cysteine to phenylalanine inclusive. Of the read, only the CDR3 DNA is kept; its 39 bases are in frame from base 1. Whole blood was collected in K2EDTA tubes by collaborating institutions according to the institutions' own protocols. For TCRbeta analysis, collaborators shipped samples in one of three forms: frozen whole blood, isolated PBMCs, or DNA extracted from either of those sample types.

The source of this sequence is a man in his forties with acute or convalescent COVID-19. The specimen was peripheral blood. This chain is built from TRBV30 and TRBJ2-2, with TRBD1 identical over 7 junction bases. The CDR3 region: CAAGTANTGELFF. DNA sequence: TGTGCCGCCGGGACAGCGAACACCGGGGAGCTGTTTTTT.